A selection of T cell receptor beta chains follows, all from one sample in a study of identical twins. TCRdb called the 5' RACE reads again in MiXCR, with one record for every CDR3 protein. This table has approximately 700,000 distinct CDR3 sequences, 15% to 20% appearing once. This sample also appeared in a second study, on T cells expressing NK-cell markers.

Sequenced: PBMCs. The receptors come from a woman aged 18 to 35 in good health. CDR3s include the opening cysteine and the closing phenylalanine or tryptophan. Each record gives: J gene, V gene, CDR3 protein.

>TRBJ2-7|TRBV15
CATSRDQIGEQYF
>TRBJ2-7|TRBV6-1
CASSPDRGGMAYEQYF
>TRBJ2-7|TRBV9
CASSVGGHTYEQYF
>TRBJ2-7|TRBV9
CASSVESPGSYEQYF
>TRBJ1-6|TRBV18
CASSLRDSRNSPLHF
>TRBJ2-7|TRBV6-2/TRBV6-3
CASSYSAPTGGQYF
>TRBJ1-2|TRBV4-2
CASSQQSGANYGYTF
>TRBJ2-3|TRBV12-5
CASGLVKQYF
>TRBJ1-1|TRBV12-3/TRBV12-4
CASSRTEEAFF
>TRBJ1-3|TRBV29-1
CSARVGSFGNTIYF
>TRBJ1-4|TRBV20-1
CSASRGTGRNEKLFF
>TRBJ1-2|TRBV3-1
CASSQTLKDFDGYTF
>TRBJ2-1|TRBV10-2
CASSVRLTPSGGEQFF
>TRBJ2-7|TRBV3-1
CASSPLAGSLYEQYF
>TRBJ2-3|TRBV24-1
CATSDPRTADTQYF
>TRBJ1-4|TRBV7-8
CASSLTGEGEKLFF
>TRBJ1-4|TRBV29-1
CSVVRNEKLFF
>TRBJ1-2|TRBV5-6
CASSGTGDSSGGYTF
>TRBJ2-7|TRBV12-3/TRBV12-4
CASSFRGSEQYF
>TRBJ2-3|TRBV29-1
CSGGNTDTQYF
>TRBJ2-3|TRBV9
CASSNQGKIADTQYF
>TRBJ1-2|TRBV6-1
CASNAVLGGTYGYTF
>TRBJ1-5|TRBV11-2
CASSTYRDQPQHF
>TRBJ2-5|TRBV7-9
CASSPNRNTYQETQYF